A selection of T cell receptor beta chains follows, all from one sample in a study of cytomegalovirus exposure and HLA in healthy donors. Here immunoSEQ multiplex PCR was the method, and the copy in TCRdb shows in-frame clones only, minus some. Of about 100,000 clones listed, 65% to 90% were seen once; the top ten hold about 4.4%. The material sequenced was PBMCs. Receptor source: a woman aged 70-85 years in good health and CMV-seropositive. The CDR3 runs from the conserved cysteine through the conserved F or W. A D gene is named only where the DNA matches it firmly. Clone sizes are given selectively: once, few, many, or a class where the clone is expanded.

.,TRBV7-6,few,13,TRBJ1-1,CASSGQRSTEAFF,TGTGCCAGCAGCGGACAGAGGAGCACTGAAGCTTTCTTT
.,TRBV5-4,.,15,TRBJ2-7,CASSSPEEGVYEQYF,TGTGCCAGCAGTTCCCCTGAAGAGGGAGTCTACGAGCAGTACTTC
.,TRBV5-1,once,13,TRBJ1-4,CASSTGEDEKLFF,TGCGCCAGCAGCACGGGAGAAGATGAAAAACTGTTTTTT
TRBD1,TRBV28,.,17,TRBJ1-1,CASSSHPGQGKYGEAFF,TGTGCCAGCAGTTCACACCCCGGACAGGGAAAATATGGTGAAGCTTTCTTT
.,TRBV7-9,.,15,TRBJ2-3,CASSPVTGNTDTQYF,TGTGCCAGCAGCCCCGTAACGGGGAACACAGATACGCAGTATTTT
.,TRBV29-1,.,14,TRBJ2-1,CSVFTGSGYNEQFF,TGCAGCGTTTTCACGGGAAGTGGCTACAATGAGCAGTTCTTC
.,TRBV30,few,13,TRBJ1-2,CAWNIVSGYGYTF,TGTGCCTGGAACATCGTCAGCGGGTATGGCTACACCTTC
.,TRBV28,.,14,TRBJ1-4,CASTEGGQGEKLFF,TGTGCCAGCACCGAGGGGGGGCAGGGAGAAAAACTGTTTTTT
TRBD2,TRBV19,.,14,TRBJ2-1,CASRMIAGGHEQFF,TGTGCCAGTAGAATGATAGCGGGAGGCCATGAGCAGTTCTTC
TRBD2,TRBV7-3,.,14,TRBJ2-3,CASSLGGVADTQYF,TGTGCCAGCAGCCTGGGGGGGGTAGCGGATACGCAGTATTTT
TRBD2,TRBV7-2,.,14,TRBJ2-3,CASSAGTRGDTQYF,TGTGCCAGCAGCGCCGGGACTAGAGGCGATACGCAGTATTTT
.,TRBV21-1,.,12,TRBJ1-1,CASRSSDTEAFF,TGTGCCAGCAGAAGTAGTGACACTGAAGCTTTCTTT
.,TRBV7-9,.,14,TRBJ2-5,CASSLRQGIETQYF,TGTGCCAGCAGCTTAAGGCAGGGGATAGAGACCCAGTACTTC
TRBD1,TRBV6-6,.,14,TRBJ1-1,CASRGGQLNTEAFF,TGTGCCAGCAGAGGGGGACAGCTGAACACTGAAGCTTTCTTT
.,TRBV7-2,.,15,TRBJ1-1,CASSLGTALGTEAFF,TGTGCCAGCAGCTTAGGGACAGCTTTGGGCACTGAAGCTTTCTTT
TRBD2,TRBV19,.,14,TRBJ2-7,CASSTRTSGYEQYF,TGTGCCAGTAGTACCCGGACTAGCGGGTACGAGCAGTACTTC
TRBD1,TRBV7-9,.,14,TRBJ1-2,CASSPRDRVYGYTF,TGTGCCAGCAGCCCGCGGGACAGGGTTTATGGCTACACCTTC
TRBD2,TRBV4-3,.,20,TRBJ2-5,CASSQATSAGVGGYQETQYF,TGCGCCAGCAGCCAAGCGACTAGCGCGGGAGTGGGGGGGTACCAAGAGACCCAGTACTTC
TRBD1,TRBV6-5,few,14,TRBJ1-5,CASRPTGANQPQHF,TGTGCCAGCAGACCCACAGGGGCCAATCAGCCCCAGCATTTT
TRBD2,TRBV7-8,.,16,TRBJ2-3,CASSFLTSGSADTQYF,TGTGCCAGCAGCTTCTTGACTAGCGGGAGCGCAGATACGCAGTATTTT
TRBD2,TRBV29-1,.,12,TRBJ2-5,CGASGGEETQYF,TGCGGCGCCTCGGGGGGAGAGGAGACCCAGTACTTC
.,TRBV4-2,.,18,TRBJ2-1,CASSHTPGVGSSYNEQFF,TGTGCCAGCAGCCATACTCCGGGGGTGGGGAGCTCCTACAATGAGCAGTTCTTC
.,TRBV28,.,14,TRBJ2-1,CASSIPHTNNEQFF,TGTGCCAGCAGTATCCCCCACACGAACAATGAGCAGTTCTTC
TRBD1,TRBV30,.,15,TRBJ1-1,CAWRGTGSGNTEAFF,TGTGCCTGGAGGGGGACAGGCTCCGGAAACACTGAAGCTTTCTTT
.,TRBV7-9,.,14,TRBJ1-3,CASSPDSSGNTIYF,TGTGCCAGCAGCCCGGACTCCTCTGGAAACACCATATATTTT
.,TRBV7-3,.,17,TRBJ2-2,CASSLTPSSWGTGELFF,TGTGCCAGCAGCTTAACGCCTAGCTCTTGGGGCACCGGGGAGCTGTTTTTT
TRBD1,TRBV7-9,.,15,TRBJ2-1,CASSLTGGIPNEQFF,TGTGCCAGCAGTTTGACAGGGGGAATCCCCAATGAGCAGTTCTTC
TRBD1,TRBV5-1,.,16,TRBJ1-1,CASSPQWGGQGTEAFF,TGCGCCAGCAGCCCTCAATGGGGGGGACAGGGCACTGAAGCTTTCTTT
TRBD1,TRBV30,.,13,TRBJ1-6,CAWSRTGISPLHF,TGTGCCTGGAGTAGGACAGGGATCTCACCCCTCCACTTT
TRBD1,TRBV30,.,15,TRBJ2-7,CAWSTPGQGAYEQYF,TGTGCCTGGAGTACGCCCGGACAGGGGGCCTACGAGCAGTACTTC
.,TRBV7-2,.,19,TRBJ2-3,CASSLGQGGGSGSLDTQYF,TGTGCCAGCAGCTTAGGACAGGGGGGGGGTAGCGGGAGTTTGGATACGCAGTATTTT
TRBD2,TRBV11-2,.,14,TRBJ2-3,CASSFSGATDTQYF,TGTGCCAGCAGCTTTAGCGGGGCCACAGATACGCAGTATTTT
.,TRBV30,few,13,TRBJ1-1,CAWKLFANTEAFF,TGTGCCTGGAAACTATTCGCGAACACTGAAGCTTTCTTT
TRBD2,TRBV5-8,.,16,TRBJ2-5,CASSGRAGAGGETQYF,TGTGCCAGCAGCGGGAGGGCAGGAGCGGGCGGAGAGACCCAGTACTTC
TRBD2,TRBV29-1,.,11,TRBJ2-1,CSGASGAEQFF,TGTTCCGGAGCTAGCGGGGCTGAGCAGTTCTTC
.,TRBV5-1,few,14,TRBJ2-3,CASSLQANTDTQYF,TGCGCCAGCAGCTTACAAGCGAACACAGATACGCAGTATTTT
TRBD1,TRBV7-9,.,17,TRBJ1-5,CASSLGTGQGAGQPQHF,TGTGCCAGCAGCTTAGGAACGGGACAGGGGGCTGGTCAGCCCCAGCATTTT
.,TRBV6-5,once,12,TRBJ2-2,CASSYLTGELFF,TGTGCCAGCAGTTACCTCACCGGGGAGCTGTTTTTT
.,TRBV19,.,14,TRBJ1-2,CASSIFGGNYGYTF,TGTGCCAGTAGTATATTCGGTGGTAACTATGGCTACACCTTC
TRBD2,TRBV6-4,.,15,TRBJ2-1,CASSDRAGGGNEQFF,TGTGCCAGCAGTGACAGAGCGGGAGGGGGCAATGAGCAGTTCTTC
.,TRBV4-1,.,16,TRBJ1-2,CASSPQGRRGGYGYTF,TGCGCCAGCAGCCCCCAGGGGCGGAGGGGGGGCTATGGCTACACCTTC
TRBD1,TRBV30,once,13,TRBJ2-7,CACQPGGKYEQYF,TGTGCCTGCCAACCAGGGGGAAAATACGAGCAGTACTTC
.,TRBV6-1,.,15,TRBJ1-1,CASSESPVSGTEAFF,TGTGCCAGCAGTGAATCCCCGGTGTCGGGCACTGAAGCTTTCTTT
TRBD1,TRBV4-3,.,15,TRBJ1-5,CASSQGTGADQPQHF,TGCGCCAGCAGCCAAGGGACAGGGGCGGATCAGCCCCAGCATTTT
.,TRBV18,.,14,TRBJ1-1,CASSPAGVNTEAFF,TGTGCCAGCTCACCCGCGGGAGTGAACACTGAAGCTTTCTTT
TRBD1,TRBV6-5,.,13,TRBJ2-7,CASSQGQEYEQYF,TGTGCCAGCAGTCAGGGACAGGAGTACGAGCAGTACTTC
.,TRBV19,.,15,TRBJ1-2,CASSPQETAYYGYTF,TGTGCCAGTAGCCCGCAGGAGACAGCGTACTATGGCTACACCTTC
.,TRBV7-9,.,16,TRBJ2-1,CASSFVLASKVNEQFF,TGTGCCAGCAGCTTCGTACTAGCTTCGAAGGTGAATGAGCAGTTCTTC
.,TRBV5-1,.,15,TRBJ2-3,CASSSWTVGTDTQYF,TGCGCCAGCAGCTCATGGACAGTAGGCACAGATACGCAGTATTTT